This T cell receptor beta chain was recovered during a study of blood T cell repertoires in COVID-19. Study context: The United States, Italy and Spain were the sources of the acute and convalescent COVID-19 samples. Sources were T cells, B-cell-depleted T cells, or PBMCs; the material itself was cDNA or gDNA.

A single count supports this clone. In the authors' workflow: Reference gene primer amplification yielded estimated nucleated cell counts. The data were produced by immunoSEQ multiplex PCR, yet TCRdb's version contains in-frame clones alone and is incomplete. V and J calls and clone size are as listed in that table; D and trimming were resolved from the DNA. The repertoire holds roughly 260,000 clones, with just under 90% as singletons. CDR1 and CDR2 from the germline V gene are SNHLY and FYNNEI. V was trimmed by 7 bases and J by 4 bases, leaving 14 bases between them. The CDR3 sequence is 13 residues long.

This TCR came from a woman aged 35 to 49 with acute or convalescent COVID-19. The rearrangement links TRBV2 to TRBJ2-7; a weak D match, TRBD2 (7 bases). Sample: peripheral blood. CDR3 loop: CASKRGGPYEQYV. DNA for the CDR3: TGTGCCAGCAAGCGCGGGGGCCCATACGAGCAGTACGTC.